Sequencing of this TCR beta chain was carried out in a study of blood T cell repertoires in COVID-19. Study-wide background: There were acute and convalescent COVID-19 samples, and they came from the United States, Italy and Spain.

Germline V gene lookup returns CDR1 SEHNR and CDR2 FQNEAQ (reference sequence). The CDR3 spans 15 residues. The V gene end was trimmed by 4 bases and the J gene end by 0 bases; junction bases not matched to a gene: 3. TCRdb's table, derived via immunoSEQ multiplex PCR, lists solely in-frame clones and lacks some. The sample records 95,000 to 150,000 clones, 70% to 90% being singletons. This chain joins TRBV7-9 and TRBJ1-3; TRBD1 aligns across 7 bases. Sequencing was carried out using peripheral blood. This TCR was sampled from a man aged 35 to 55 with acute or convalescent COVID-19. The chain's CDR3 is CASSWDRASGNTIYF. Written as DNA, the CDR3 is TGTGCCAGCAGCTGGGACAGAGCCTCTGGAAACACCATATATTTT.